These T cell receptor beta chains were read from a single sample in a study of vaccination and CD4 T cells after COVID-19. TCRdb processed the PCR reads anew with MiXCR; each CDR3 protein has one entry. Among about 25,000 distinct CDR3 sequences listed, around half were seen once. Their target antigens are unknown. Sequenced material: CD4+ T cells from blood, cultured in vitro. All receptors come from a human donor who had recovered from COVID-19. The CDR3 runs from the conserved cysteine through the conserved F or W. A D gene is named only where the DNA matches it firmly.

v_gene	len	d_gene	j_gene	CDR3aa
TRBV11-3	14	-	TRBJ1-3	CASSYRQSGNTIYF
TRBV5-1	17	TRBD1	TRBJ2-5	CASSHRGLGFFLETQYF
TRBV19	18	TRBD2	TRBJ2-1	CASSIRGWRGLANNEQFF
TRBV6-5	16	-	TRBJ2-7	CASSYLMEYPTYEQYF
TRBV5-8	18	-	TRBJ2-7	CASSRSPNTGTRSREQYF
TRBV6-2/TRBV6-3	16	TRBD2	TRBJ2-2	CASKSGGRPNTGELFF
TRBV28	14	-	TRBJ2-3	CASSLGGRSDTQYF
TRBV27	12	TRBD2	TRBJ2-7	CASSFGGYEQYF
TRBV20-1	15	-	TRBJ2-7	CSARKGLLASYEQYF
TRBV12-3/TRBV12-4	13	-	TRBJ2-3	CASSLKGTDTQYF
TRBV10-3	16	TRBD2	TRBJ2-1	CAISDGASGSGNEQFF
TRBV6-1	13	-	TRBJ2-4	CASSEHPGDIQYF
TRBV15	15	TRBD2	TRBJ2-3	CATSRDTSGGGWQYF
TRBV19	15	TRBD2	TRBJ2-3	CASSRLAGATDTQYF
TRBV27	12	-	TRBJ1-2	CASSFSGSGYTF
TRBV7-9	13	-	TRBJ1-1	CASSSTGLTEAFF
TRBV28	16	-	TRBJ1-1	CASSLGTTTRVSEAFF
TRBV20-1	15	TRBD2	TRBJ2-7	CSASGLAGGDYEQYF
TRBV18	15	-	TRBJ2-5	CASSPREGVQETQYF
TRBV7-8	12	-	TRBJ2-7	CASSLTGTEQYF
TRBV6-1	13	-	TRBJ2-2	CASPVGLSGELFF
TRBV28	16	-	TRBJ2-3	CASSIGSLPRTDTQYF
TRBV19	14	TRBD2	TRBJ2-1	CASSNSGSSNEQFF
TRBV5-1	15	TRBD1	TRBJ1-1	CASSQTGRRNTEAFF
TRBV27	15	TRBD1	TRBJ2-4	CASSPDRGPGNIQYF
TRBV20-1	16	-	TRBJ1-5	CSATTWERNSNQPQHF
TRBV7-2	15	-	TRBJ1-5	CASSLFAGSNQPQHF
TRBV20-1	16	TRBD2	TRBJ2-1	CSARGASGRSANEQFF